This T cell receptor beta chain was captured by sequencing in a study of shared clonotypes between healthy human individuals. Turning to this clone: Other DNA sequences in the same sample also yield this CDR3.

Some clones are missing from TCRdb's copy, which holds only in-frame ones; the method was immunoSEQ multiplex PCR. The table lists about 1.4 million clones, approximately 96% of them singletons. Germline trimming cut 3 bases from V and 9 bases from J; bases unmatched to any gene: 2. The CDR3 totals 12 residues. Germline values: CDR1 SEHNR, CDR2 FQNEAQ (reference sequence). Input material: naive CD4+ T cells sorted from blood. The subset denotes: CD45RA+ positively selected. The genes are TRBV7-9 and TRBJ2-1, with 7 bases matching TRBD1. This TCR came from a man aged 30 to 45 in good health. Written as DNA, the CDR3 is TGTGCCAGCAGCTTTCCAGGGGGTGAGCAGTTCTTC. Amino acid sequence: CASSFPGGEQFF.